This paragraph covers one T cell receptor beta chain sequence. Seattle patients were enrolled during active infection and followed longitudinally. Per the original data handling: Amplified reference gene primers provided the basis for estimating nucleated cell counts. Clones were sequenced by immunoSEQ multiplex PCR, and TCRdb holds only the in-frame ones, with some missing. V and J calls and clone size are those listed in that table; D and trimming were worked out from the DNA. The data hold about 180,000 clones, with around 85% observed a single time. This sample was included in a study of blood T cell repertoires in COVID-19. In the study overall: From the United States, Italy and Spain came samples of acute and convalescent COVID-19.

The sequencing sample was made of peripheral blood. This sequence originates from an older person with COVID-19, enrolled during active disease.

The CDR3 nucleotides are TGTGCCAGCAGCTCGGGGCCGGGGGGTCCTCAGACCCAGTACTTC. It encodes CASSSGPGGPQTQYF. The chain couples TRBV7-3 to TRBJ2-5, with 7 nucleotides matching TRBD2. Germline CDR1 reads SGHTA; CDR2 reads FQGTGA. The CDR3 loop spans 15 amino acids. The junction had 11 bases not matched to a gene; V was cut back by 4 bases and J by 6 bases.